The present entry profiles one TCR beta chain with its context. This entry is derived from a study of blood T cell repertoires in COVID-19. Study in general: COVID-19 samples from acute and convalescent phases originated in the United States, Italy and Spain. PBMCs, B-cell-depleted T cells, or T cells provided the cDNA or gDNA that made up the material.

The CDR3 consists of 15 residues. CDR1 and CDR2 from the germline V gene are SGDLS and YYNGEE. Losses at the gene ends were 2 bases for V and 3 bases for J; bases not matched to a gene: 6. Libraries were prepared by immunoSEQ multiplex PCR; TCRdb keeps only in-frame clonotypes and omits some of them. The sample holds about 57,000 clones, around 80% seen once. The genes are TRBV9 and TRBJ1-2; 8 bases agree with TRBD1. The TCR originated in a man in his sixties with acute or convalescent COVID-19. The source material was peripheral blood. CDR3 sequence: CASSVGQGSYYGYTF. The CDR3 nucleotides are TGTGCCAGCAGCGTTGGACAGGGCAGTTACTATGGCTACACCTTC.